A selection of T cell receptor beta chains follows, all from one sample in a study of OX40 agonist ivuxolimab in advanced cancers. Method: immunoSEQ multiplex PCR; TCRdb's copy keeps in-frame clones and lacks some. Here the sample spans under 85,000 clones, about 81% being singletons. The input for sequencing was CD4+ or CD8+ T cells sorted from blood, taken in a trial of the OX40 agonist ivuxolimab. The source of these receptors is an adult with an advanced solid tumor such as melanoma, head and neck, liver or kidney cancer. The CDR3 runs from the conserved cysteine through the conserved F or W. The D gene is left open where the match is weak. The size of a clone is reported for some rows only, either as once, few or many, or as a class for expanded clones.

>.|TRBV4-1|14|.|TRBJ1-6
CASSQTGLGSPLHF
TGCGCCAGCAGCCAAACAGGATTAGGGTCACCCCTCCACTTT
>.|TRBV7-9|19|TRBD2|TRBJ2-3
CASSFGLAGALAIPDTQYF
TGTGCCAGCAGCTTCGGGCTAGCGGGGGCCCTGGCAATCCCCGATACGCAGTATTTT
>.|TRBV7-9|14|.|TRBJ1-6
CASSLYGVNSPLHF
TGTGCCAGCAGCTTATACGGTGTTAATTCACCCCTCCACTTT
>.|TRBV2|16|TRBD2|TRBJ2-5
CASKELAGGGQETQYF
TGTGCCAGCAAAGAGTTAGCGGGGGGCGGGCAAGAGACCCAGTACTTC
>.|TRBV6-6|16|TRBD2|TRBJ2-3
CASSSGLLQNTDTQYF
TGTGCCAGCAGTTCGGGACTACTCCAAAATACAGATACGCAGTATTTT
>few|TRBV6-1|10|.|TRBJ1-6
CASSEAALHF
TGTGCCAGCAGTGAAGCGGCCCTCCACTTT
>.|TRBV7-9|15|TRBD2|TRBJ2-3
CASSLASGGTDTQYF
TGTGCCAGCAGCTTAGCTAGCGGGGGCACAGATACGCAGTATTTT
>.|TRBV7-9|15|.|TRBJ1-1
CASSARNGGGTEAFF
TGTGCCAGCAGCGCCCGGAATGGGGGAGGCACTGAAGCTTTCTTT
>.|TRBV7-3|15|.|TRBJ2-6
CASSPKEPGANVLTF
TGTGCCAGCAGCCCGAAAGAACCTGGGGCCAACGTCCTGACTTTC
>.|TRBV19|20|TRBD2|TRBJ2-1
CASSPKNLAGGPSSYNEQFF
TGTGCCAGTAGCCCAAAAAACCTAGCGGGAGGGCCGAGCTCCTACAATGAGCAGTTCTTC
>once|TRBV7-8|17|.|TRBJ2-5
CASSAWARWDAEETQYF
TGTGCCAGCAGCGCTTGGGCACGATGGGACGCCGAAGAGACCCAGTACTTC
>.|TRBV9|17|TRBD1|TRBJ2-7
CASSVVGSAGGRYEQYF
TGTGCCAGCAGCGTAGTGGGTTCGGCAGGGGGCAGGTACGAGCAGTACTTC
>.|TRBV5-6|13|.|TRBJ2-3
CASRYQGTDTQYF
TGTGCCAGCAGATACCAGGGAACAGATACGCAGTATTTT
>.|TRBV7-2|14|TRBD1|TRBJ2-1
CASSSPTGHNEQFF
TGTGCCAGCAGCTCGCCGACAGGGCACAATGAGCAGTTCTTC
>once|TRBV5-4|15|.|TRBJ1-1
CASSILDSLNTEAFF
TGTGCCAGCAGCATTTTGGACAGCCTGAACACTGAAGCTTTCTTT
>.|TRBV4-1|18|TRBD1|TRBJ1-5
CASSPIRQGYDGNQPQHF
TGCGCCAGCAGCCCGATCCGACAGGGTTACGATGGCAATCAGCCCCAGCATTTT
>.|TRBV21-1|17|.|TRBJ1-4
CASSKRGAKATNEKLFF
TGTGCCAGCAGCAAAAGGGGGGCAAAAGCAACTAATGAAAAACTGTTTTTT
>.|TRBV5-4|11|.|TRBJ2-1
CASSLSREQFF
TGTGCCAGCAGCTTATCACGCGAGCAGTTCTTC
>.|TRBV4-2|19|.|TRBJ1-3
CASSQGRASSPSGGNTIYF
TGTGCCAGCAGCCAAGGCCGGGCCTCCTCTCCCTCGGGGGGAAACACCATATATTTT
>.|TRBV7-2|15|.|TRBJ2-7
CASSQTPGVTYEQYF
TGTGCCAGCAGCCAGACGCCGGGGGTTACGTACGAGCAGTACTTC
>many|TRBV5-1|15|.|TRBJ1-2
CASSLAAQGIYGYTF
TGCGCCAGCAGCTTGGCGGCTCAGGGAATCTATGGCTACACCTTC
>.|TRBV7-9|17|TRBD1|TRBJ1-2
CASSPSGTGAVLYGYTF
TGTGCCAGCAGCCCCTCCGGGACAGGGGCAGTCCTCTATGGCTACACCTTC
>.|TRBV18|15|.|TRBJ1-2
CASSPPGQSMGGYTF
TGTGCCAGCTCACCTCCGGGACAATCGATGGGGGGCTACACCTTC
>.|TRBV5-4|13|TRBD2|TRBJ2-1
CASGTSGYNEQFF
TGTGCCAGCGGGACTAGCGGGTACAATGAGCAGTTCTTC
>.|TRBV7-2|15|TRBD1|TRBJ1-1
CASSPWTGGGTEAFF
TGTGCCAGCAGCCCTTGGACAGGGGGGGGAACTGAAGCTTTCTTT
>.|TRBV28|12|.|TRBJ2-1
CASSFKKGSGFF
TGTGCCAGCAGTTTTAAGAAGGGATCGGGGTTCTTC
>.|TRBV6-5|14|TRBD1|TRBJ1-1
CASSPPIEGAKAFF
TGTGCCAGCAGCCCCCCTATTGAGGGGGCGAAAGCTTTCTTT
>.|TRBV7-2|15|.|TRBJ1-1
CASSLAGRMNTEAFF
TGTGCCAGCAGCTTAGCCGGCAGGATGAACACTGAAGCTTTCTTT
>.|TRBV9|15|.|TRBJ1-2
CASSASLTRRYGYTF
TGTGCCAGCAGCGCCAGTTTAACTCGTAGGTATGGCTACACCTTC
>.|TRBV14|14|.|TRBJ2-5
CASSQVGVGETQYF
TGTGCCAGCAGCCAAGTGGGGGTCGGGGAGACCCAGTACTTC
>.|TRBV5-6|11|.|TRBJ1-3
CASSRGNTIYF
TGTGCCAGCAGTCGGGGGAACACCATATATTTT
>.|TRBV7-4|16|TRBD2|TRBJ2-7
CASSLEVLARSYEQYF
TGTGCCAGCAGCTTAGAGGTACTAGCGCGTTCCTACGAGCAGTACTTC
>.|TRBV5-1|14|TRBD2|TRBJ2-5
CASSAGTSGETQYF
TGCGCCAGCAGCGCTGGGACTAGCGGAGAGACCCAGTACTTC
>few|TRBV6-1|14|.|TRBJ1-3
CASSDGVGGSTIYF
TGTGCCAGCAGTGACGGAGTCGGTGGTAGCACCATATATTTT
>.|TRBV11-1|11|.|TRBJ2-7
CASSPSYEQYF
TGTGCCAGCAGCCCTTCATACGAGCAGTACTTC
>.|TRBV2|14|.|TRBJ1-3
CASSDSSSGNTIYF
TGTGCCAGCAGTGATAGTAGCTCTGGAAACACCATATATTTT
>.|TRBV27|15|TRBD1|TRBJ1-1
CASSSGTGGGTEAFF
TGTGCCAGCAGTTCCGGGACAGGGGGCGGCACTGAAGCTTTCTTT
>.|TRBV19|16|.|TRBJ1-4
CASSVNRAATNEKLFF
TGTGCCAGTAGTGTCAACAGGGCCGCAACTAATGAAAAACTGTTTTTT
>.|TRBV6-5|12|.|TRBJ2-5
CASSYPRGTQYF
TGTGCCAGCAGTTACCCCCGAGGGACCCAGTACTTC
>.|TRBV6-4|15|TRBD2|TRBJ2-3
CASSGTSGSTNTQYF
TGTGCCAGCAGTGGGACTAGCGGGAGCACAAATACGCAGTATTTT